The 28 T cell receptor beta chains in this list originate from one sample, sequenced in a study of blood T cell repertoires in COVID-19. Profiling relied on immunoSEQ multiplex PCR, and the TCRdb table lists in-frame clones only, not all of them. The data contain 400,000 or so clones, roughly 90% of them seen just once; the ten biggest clones take up approximately 2.1%. Sequenced: PBMCs or T cells enriched from blood (not recorded which). Source of these receptors: a woman between 40 and 55 years old with acute COVID-19.

This sequence joins TRBV30 and TRBJ1-4; 8 positions match TRBD1. CDR3 length: 13 residues. CDR1 is GTSNPN and CDR2 is SVGIG in the germline V gene (reference sequence). The J segment lost 7 bases and the V segment lost 1 base, leaving 2 bases of the junction unmatched. The CDR3 sequence: CAWSGDRGEKLFF. For the CDR3, the DNA is TGTGCCTGGAGTGGAGACAGGGGTGAAAAACTGTTTTTT. Variable domain in full (rest from reference TRBV30 and TRBJ1-4): SQTIHQWPATLVQPVGSPLSLECTVEGTSNPNLYWYRQAAGRGLQLLFYSVGIGQISSEVPQNLSASRPQDRQFILSSKKLLLSDSGFYLCAWSGDRGEKLFFGSGTQLSVL.

The J gene is TRBJ1-5, the V gene TRBV6-5, with D maybe TRBD1 (5 bases). Between the trimmed V and J ends, which lost 8 bases and 7 bases, there was a span of 15 bases. The CDR3 loop spans 13 amino acids. Germline V gives CDR1 MNHEY, CDR2 SVGAGI. CDR3 region: CASGWGERQPQHF. The CDR3 DNA reads as TGTGCCAGCGGGTGGGGGGAGAGACAGCCCCAGCATTTT.

The chain has TRBV3-1 (or the pseudogene TRBV3-2) and TRBJ2-5, with D unclear. Looked up from germline, CDR1 is LGHDT and CDR2 is YNNKEL (reference sequence). The V end lost 1 base, the J end lost 4 bases, and 7 bases lay between the germline ends. This CDR3 spans 13 amino acids. CDR3 DNA: TGTGCCAGCAGCCAAGGTCGTGTAGAGACCCAGTACTTC. It translates to CASSQGRVETQYF.

The V and J genes are TRBV5-1 and TRBJ2-1, with 8 bases fitting TRBD2. Looked up from germline, CDR1 is SGHRS and CDR2 is YFSETQ. J lost 7 bases, V lost 4 bases, and 10 bases had no gene match. The CDR3 has 15 residues. CDR3 loop: CASSPTTGTRNEQFF. The CDR3 DNA sequence: TGCGCCAGCAGCCCCACGACCGGGACTAGGAATGAGCAGTTCTTC.

The CDR3 DNA is TGCGCCAGCAGTTCGGTAGCGGATGCCTACGAGCAGTACTTC. Protein product: CASSSVADAYEQYF. This chain uses TRBV5-1 with TRBJ2-7, with D perhaps TRBD2 (6 bases). Trimming removed 5 bases from V and 2 bases from J, with 14 bases in between. The CDR3 is made up of 14 amino acids. CDR1 is SGHRS and CDR2 is YFSETQ in the germline V gene.

V is TRBV5-1 and J is TRBJ1-1; D is ambiguous. The CDR3 runs 13 residues. From germline, CDR1 is SGHRS and CDR2 YFSETQ. V was shortened by 3 bases and J by 2 bases, with 8 bases between the two germline ends. The CDR3 coding sequence is TGCGCCAGCAGCTCTTCGGGAAACACTGAAGCTTTCTTT. Residues: CASSSSGNTEAFF.

The chain couples TRBV7-9 to TRBJ1-1; 10 nucleotides align to TRBD1. In germline, CDR1 is SEHNR, CDR2 FQNEAQ (reference sequence). Trimming cost V 5 bases and J 5 bases; bases outside gene matches: 5. The CDR3 contains 14 residues. The CDR3 sequence: CASSRTGGGTEAFF. For the CDR3, the DNA is TGTGCCAGCAGCCGGACAGGGGGAGGGACTGAAGCTTTCTTT.

The chain uses TRBV5-1 and TRBJ1-2; no clear D gene. Germline V gives CDR1 SGHRS, CDR2 YFSETQ. V was shortened by 0 bases and J by 3 bases, with 9 bases between the two germline ends. CDR3 length equals 14 residues. The CDR3 sequence is CASSLGVADYGYTF. In DNA, the CDR3 is TGCGCCAGCAGCTTGGGGGTAGCAGACTATGGCTACACCTTC.

This rearrangement joins TRBV19 to TRBJ1-1; perhaps TRBD1 as D (6 bases). The CDR3 extends over 14 amino acids. V was clipped by 5 bases and J by 0 bases, with 10 bases between them. Germline V gene sequence: CDR1 LNHDA, CDR2 SQIVND (reference sequence). CDR3 nucleotide sequence: TGTGCCAGTAGTCTTGGACAGATGAACACTGAAGCTTTCTTT. Amino acid sequence: CASSLGQMNTEAFF.

About this clone: In the same sample, other DNA sequences code for this CDR3. The chain uses TRBV12-3 or TRBV12-4 and TRBJ2-7; the D is unclear. The CDR3 extends over 12 amino acids. The ends were cut back, 5 bases at V and 4 bases at J, with 9 bases in the middle. The CDR3 here is CASSPSSYEQYF. CDR3 DNA: TGTGCCAGCAGTCCCTCGAGTTACGAGCAGTACTTC.

The rearrangement links TRBV5-3 to TRBJ2-7; D perhaps matches TRBD1 (6 bases). TRBV5-3 is assigned to the ORF class and has an uncertain function. Trimming shortened V by 1 base and J by 4 bases, and 15 bases separated the two germline ends. CDR3 length: 15 amino acids. For the CDR3, the DNA is TGTGCCAGAAGCTTGATTCCGGGACAAAAATACGAGCAGTACTTC. Protein sequence: CARSLIPGQKYEQYF.

The rearrangement uses TRBV6-5 and TRBJ2-4; D gene unclear. Per germline, CDR1 MNHEY and CDR2 SVGAGI. This CDR3 has 15 residues. Trimming took 5 bases from V and 3 from J, leaving 14 bases between them. The CDR3 DNA reads as TGTGCCAGCAGTAGACTCCCGTTTGACAAAAACATTCAGTACTTC. Encoded protein: CASSRLPFDKNIQYF.

The V and J genes are TRBV3-1 (or the pseudogene TRBV3-2) and TRBJ2-5; 7 positions match TRBD1. With 2 bases clipped from V and 7 bases from J, the junction kept 7 bases outside the gene matches. Germline V gives CDR1 LGHDT, CDR2 YNNKEL (reference sequence). CDR3 length: 14 residues. CDR3 protein: CASSQRQGDVTQYF. The CDR3 DNA reads TGTGCCAGCAGCCAAAGGCAGGGGGATGTGACCCAGTACTTC.

The chain links TRBV10-2 to TRBJ2-7, with 9 positions matching TRBD1. The CDR3 has 13 amino acids. V gave up 8 bases and J gave up 6 bases; unmatched junction bases: 8. Germline CDR1 WSHSY, CDR2 SAAADI. CDR3 sequence: CASEIDRGIEQYF. The CDR3 DNA follows: TGCGCCAGCGAAATTGACAGGGGGATCGAGCAGTACTTC.

V usage is TRBV7-2 and J usage is TRBJ1-2, with D perhaps matching TRBD1 (5 bases). This CDR3 comprises 15 residues. V lost 5 bases and J lost 4, with 17 bases in between. From germline, CDR1 is SGHTA and CDR2 FQGNSA. The CDR3 here is CASSPFAQAAYGYTF. The DNA for the CDR3 is TGTGCCAGCAGCCCCTTCGCACAGGCGGCCTATGGCTACACCTTC.

The chain couples TRBV5-4 to TRBJ2-5; 7 nucleotides match TRBD2. J lost 5 bases, V lost 3 bases, and 4 bases had no gene match. This CDR3 comprises 13 residues. Germline CDR1 and CDR2: SGHNT and YYREEE (reference sequence). This CDR3 reads CASSSGGQETQYF. CDR3 coding DNA: TGTGCCAGCAGCTCGGGAGGTCAGGAGACCCAGTACTTC. Combining the CDR3 with reference TRBV5-4 and TRBJ2-5 gives the whole variable domain ETGVTQSPTHLIKTRGQQVTLRCSSQSGHNTVSWYQQALGQGPQFIFQYYREEENGRGNFPPRFSGLQFPNYSSELNVNALELDDSALYLCASSSGGQETQYFGPGTRLLVL.

The V and J genes are TRBV18 and TRBJ2-7, with TRBD1 identical over 9 bases. The CDR3 sequence is 16 residues long. Germline V CDR1 and CDR2: KGHSH, LQKENI. V lost 1 base to trimming and J lost 1 base; unmatched junction nucleotides: 5. The CDR3 bases are TGTGCCAGCTCACCACTAGGGACAGGGTCGTCCTACGAGCAGTACTTC. It translates to CASSPLGTGSSYEQYF.

This clone was observed a single time. The CDR3 DNA sequence: TGTGCCTGGAGTGTACGTGGGGCTCCCTCCTATGGCTACACCTTC. Its translation: CAWSVRGAPSYGYTF. The rearrangement joins TRBV30 to TRBJ1-2; TRBD1 might be the D (5 bases). V lost 0 bases and J lost 4, with 15 bases in between. The CDR3 contains 15 residues. CDR1 and CDR2 (germline): GTSNPN, SVGIG (reference sequence).

This chain uses TRBV7-9 with TRBJ1-2; TRBD1 might be the D (5 bases). The CDR3 totals 13 residues. The V and J ends lost 2 bases and 6 bases respectively, with 10 bases between them. Germline CDR1 and CDR2: SEHNR and FQNEAQ (reference sequence). CDR3 loop: CASSLSRGDGYTF. The CDR3 DNA follows: TGTGCCAGCAGCTTATCCCGGGGGGATGGCTACACCTTC.

This sequence joins TRBV6-5 and TRBJ1-2; 10 nucleotides agree with TRBD1. Losses at the gene ends were 5 bases for V and 8 bases for J; bases not matched to a gene: 11. Looked up from germline, CDR1 is MNHEY and CDR2 is SVGAGI. CDR3 length equals 15 residues. This CDR3 reads CASSPPGTGVGGYTF. The CDR3 nucleotides read TGTGCCAGCAGTCCACCTGGGACAGGGGTAGGGGGCTACACCTTC.

The CDR3 here is CASSLFRGETQYF. CDR3 coding DNA: TGTGCCAGCAGTTTGTTCAGAGGGGAGACCCAGTACTTC. This chain joins TRBV12-3 or TRBV12-4 and TRBJ2-5, with D tentatively TRBD2 (5 bases). This CDR3 spans 13 amino acids. V was shortened by 3 bases and J by 5 bases, with 10 bases between the two germline ends.

The V and J genes are TRBV10-1 and TRBJ2-1; 10 nucleotides agree with TRBD1. CDR1 WNHNN and CDR2 SYGVQD come from the germline V gene (reference sequence). Losses at the gene ends were 2 bases for V and 7 bases for J; bases not matched to a gene: 2. The CDR3 sequence is 14 residues long. The CDR3 is CASSERTGGNEQFF. The CDR3 DNA reads as TGCGCCAGCAGTGAGCGGACAGGGGGGAATGAGCAGTTCTTC.

The chain links TRBV2 to TRBJ2-1; D may be TRBD1 (6 bases). CDR3 length: 15 residues. Germline V lookup: CDR1 SNHLY, CDR2 FYNNEI. Between the trimmed V and J ends, which lost 4 bases and 1 base, there was a span of 11 bases. The chain's CDR3 is CASSVTTGSYNEQFF. The DNA for the CDR3 is TGTGCCAGCAGTGTTACCACAGGGTCCTACAATGAGCAGTTCTTC.

The chain carries TRBV4-1 and TRBJ2-1, with D tentatively TRBD1 (6 bases). The CDR3 extends over 15 amino acids. The germline V gene encodes CDR1 MGHRA and CDR2 YSYEKL. V lost 6 bases and J lost 1, with 13 bases in between. CDR3 coding DNA: TGCGCCAGCAGGTACAGGGTTGGGTCCTACAATGAGCAGTTCTTC. The encoded protein is CASRYRVGSYNEQFF.

The chain joins TRBV7-9 to TRBJ1-4, with TRBD1 matching 8 bases. The V and J ends lost 1 base and 8 bases, in that order; junction bases with no gene match: 6. Germline V gives CDR1 SEHNR, CDR2 FQNEAQ (reference sequence). The CDR3 runs to 15 residues. The CDR3 sequence: CASSLDAGGGEKLFF. In DNA form, the CDR3 reads TGTGCCAGCAGCTTAGACGCAGGGGGCGGCGAAAAACTGTTTTTT. Drawing the rest from reference TRBV7-9 and TRBJ1-4, the complete variable domain is DTGVSQNPRHKITKRGQNVTFRCDPISEHNRLYWYRQTLGQGPEFLTYFQNEAQLEKSRLLSDRFSAERPKGSFSTLEIQRTEQGDSAMYLCASSLDAGGGEKLFFGSGTQLSVL.

The chain recombines TRBV6-5 with TRBJ1-6; 10 nucleotides agree with TRBD1. In germline, CDR1 is MNHEY, CDR2 SVGAGI. With V trimmed by 5 bases and J by 7 bases, 2 bases remained unmatched. The CDR3 extends over 14 amino acids. CDR3: CASSMGQGNSPLHF. The CDR3 nucleotides are TGTGCCAGCAGTATGGGACAGGGGAATTCACCCCTCCACTTT.

Comments on this clone: The junction departs from germline at one end; a sequencing error may be responsible. V usage is TRBV4-1 and J usage is TRBJ1-2; D uncertain. The CDR3 is 13 residues long. Per germline, CDR1 MGHRA and CDR2 YSYEKL. CDR3 protein: CASSQGITGGYTF. DNA for the CDR3: TGCGCCAGCAGTCAAGGAATCACTGGTGGCTACACCTTC.

V usage is TRBV5-1 and J usage is TRBJ2-1; tentative D call: TRBD1 (5 bases). Germline CDR1 reads SGHRS; CDR2 reads YFSETQ. Trimming left V 8 bases short and J 4 bases short, with 13 bases between. The CDR3 spans 13 residues. Here the CDR3 DNA reads TGCGCCAGTTCGGACATTCCTTACAATGAGCAGTTCTTC. Residues: CASSDIPYNEQFF.